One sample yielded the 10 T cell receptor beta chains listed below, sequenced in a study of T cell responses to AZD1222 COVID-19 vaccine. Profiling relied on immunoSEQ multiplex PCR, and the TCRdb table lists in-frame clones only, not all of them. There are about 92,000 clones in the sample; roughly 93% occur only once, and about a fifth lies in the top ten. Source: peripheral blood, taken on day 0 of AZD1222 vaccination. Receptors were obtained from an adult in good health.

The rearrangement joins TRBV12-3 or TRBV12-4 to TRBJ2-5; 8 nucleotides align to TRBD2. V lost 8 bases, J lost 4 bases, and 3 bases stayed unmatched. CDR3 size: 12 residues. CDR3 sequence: CASREGGETQYF. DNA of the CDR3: TGTGCCAGCCGGGAGGGGGGAGAGACCCAGTACTTC.

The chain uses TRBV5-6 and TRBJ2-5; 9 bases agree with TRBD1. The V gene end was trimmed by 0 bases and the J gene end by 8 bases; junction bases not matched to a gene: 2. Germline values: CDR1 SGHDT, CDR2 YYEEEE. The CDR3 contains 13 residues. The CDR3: CASSLGDRDTQYF. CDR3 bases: TGTGCCAGCAGCTTGGGGGACAGGGACACCCAGTACTTC.

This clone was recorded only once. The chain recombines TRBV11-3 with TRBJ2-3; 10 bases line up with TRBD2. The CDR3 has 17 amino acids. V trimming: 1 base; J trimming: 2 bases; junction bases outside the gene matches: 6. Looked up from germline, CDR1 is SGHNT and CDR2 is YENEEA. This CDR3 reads CASSLGSAGGVTDTQYF. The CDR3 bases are TGTGCCAGCAGCTTAGGGTCAGCGGGGGGGGTCACAGATACGCAGTATTTT.

CDR3 nucleotide sequence: TGTGCCAGCAGTTCTCTCTATGGCTACACCTTC. Translating gives CASSSLYGYTF. The chain is built from TRBV6-5 and TRBJ1-2; no clear D. Trimming removed 4 bases at V and 4 bases at J, with 4 bases between. The CDR3 is 11 residues long. Germline V lookup: CDR1 MNHEY, CDR2 SVGAGI.

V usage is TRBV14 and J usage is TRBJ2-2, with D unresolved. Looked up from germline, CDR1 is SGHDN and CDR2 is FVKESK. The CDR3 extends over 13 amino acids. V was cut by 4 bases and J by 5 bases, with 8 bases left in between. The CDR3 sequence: CASSPRVTGELFF. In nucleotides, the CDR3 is TGTGCCAGCAGCCCCCGGGTAACCGGGGAGCTGTTTTTT.

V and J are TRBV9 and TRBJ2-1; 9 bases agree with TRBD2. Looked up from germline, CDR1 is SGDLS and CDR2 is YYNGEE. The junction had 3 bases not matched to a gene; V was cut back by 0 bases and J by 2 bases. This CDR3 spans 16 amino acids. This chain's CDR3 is CASSVVGGGAYNEQFF. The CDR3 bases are TGTGCCAGCAGCGTAGTTGGCGGGGGGGCCTACAATGAGCAGTTCTTC.

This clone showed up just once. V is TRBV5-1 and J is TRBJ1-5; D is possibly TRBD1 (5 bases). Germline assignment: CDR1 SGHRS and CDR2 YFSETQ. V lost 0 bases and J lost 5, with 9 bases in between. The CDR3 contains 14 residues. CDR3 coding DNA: TGCGCCAGCAGCTTGGGGGGCCCGTATCAGCCCCAGCATTTT. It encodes CASSLGGPYQPQHF. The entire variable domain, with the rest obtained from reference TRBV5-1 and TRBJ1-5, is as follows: KAGVTQTPRYLIKTRGQQVTLSCSPISGHRSVSWYQQTPGQGLQFLFEYFSETQRNKGNFPGRFSGRQFSNSRSEMNVSTLELGDSALYLCASSLGGPYQPQHFGDGTRLSIL.

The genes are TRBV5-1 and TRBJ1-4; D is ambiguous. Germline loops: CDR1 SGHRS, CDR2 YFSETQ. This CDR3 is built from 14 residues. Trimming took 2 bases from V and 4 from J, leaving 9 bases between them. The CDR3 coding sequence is TGCGCCAGCAGCTTTCGGGGTTTTAATGAAAAACTGTTTTTT. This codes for CASSFRGFNEKLFF.

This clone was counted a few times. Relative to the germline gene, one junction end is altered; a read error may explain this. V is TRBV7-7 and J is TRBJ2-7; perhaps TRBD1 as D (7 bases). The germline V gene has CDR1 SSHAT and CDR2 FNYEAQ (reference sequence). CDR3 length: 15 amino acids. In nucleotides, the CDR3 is TGTGCTAGCAGCGCGGGACAGCCCGGACGGGACGAGCAGTACTTC. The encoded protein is CASSAGQPGRDEQYF. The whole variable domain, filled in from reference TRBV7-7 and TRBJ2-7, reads GAGVSQSPRYKVTKRGQDVTLRCDPISSHATLYWYQQALGQGPEFLTYFNYEAQPDKSGLPSDRFSAERPEGSISTLTIQRTEQRDSAMYRCASSAGQPGRDEQYFGPGTRLTVT.

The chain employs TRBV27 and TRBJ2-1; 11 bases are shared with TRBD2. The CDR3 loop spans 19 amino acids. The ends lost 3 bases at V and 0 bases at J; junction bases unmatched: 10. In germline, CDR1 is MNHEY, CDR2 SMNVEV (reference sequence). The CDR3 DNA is TGTGCCAGCAGTTTTGAGGTAGCGGGGGGGTCCAGCTCCTACAATGAGCAGTTCTTC. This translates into CASSFEVAGGSSSYNEQFF.